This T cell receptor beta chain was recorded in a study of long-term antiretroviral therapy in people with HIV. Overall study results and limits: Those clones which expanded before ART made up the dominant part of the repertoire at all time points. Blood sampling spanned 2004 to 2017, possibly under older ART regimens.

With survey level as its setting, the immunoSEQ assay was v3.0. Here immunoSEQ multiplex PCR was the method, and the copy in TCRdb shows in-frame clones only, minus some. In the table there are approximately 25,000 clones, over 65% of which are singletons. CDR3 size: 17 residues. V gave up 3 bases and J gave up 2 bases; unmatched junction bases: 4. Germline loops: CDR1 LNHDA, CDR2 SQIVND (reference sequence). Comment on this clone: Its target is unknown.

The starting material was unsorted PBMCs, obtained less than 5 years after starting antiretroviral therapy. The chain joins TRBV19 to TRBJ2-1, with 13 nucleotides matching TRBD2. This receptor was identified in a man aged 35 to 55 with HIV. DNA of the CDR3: TGTGCCAGTAGTATTGGGACTAGCGGGGAAACCTACAATGAGCAGTTCTTC. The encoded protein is CASSIGTSGETYNEQFF.